These T cell receptor beta chains were read from a single sample in a study of shared clonotypes between healthy human individuals. Profiled with immunoSEQ multiplex PCR; TCRdb holds only in-frame clones, not every one. The sample lists just over 2,000,000 clones; approximately 94% were seen once. Specimen: naive CD8+ T cells sorted from blood. The source is a man aged 18-30 years in good health. Both conserved end residues are part of each CDR3. A D gene is named only where the DNA matches it firmly. Rows give clone size only sometimes, using once, few, many, or a class for an expanded clone.

j_gene,v_gene,len,d_gene,abundance,CDR3aa,CDR3nt
TRBJ1-2,TRBV7-9,15,-,-,CASSGGDTGIRGYTF,TGTGCCAGCAGCGGAGGGGACACCGGTATTCGTGGCTACACCTTC
TRBJ2-7,TRBV19,15,-,once,CASSIDLAGNYEQYF,TGTGCCAGTAGTATAGATCTTGCGGGGAACTACGAGCAGTACTTC
TRBJ1-1,TRBV13,16,-,-,CASSLPNLGAGCEAFF,TGTGCCAGCAGCTTACCGAATCTCGGGGCCGGATGTGAAGCTTTCTTT
TRBJ2-7,TRBV5-1,16,TRBD1,-,CASSDYGTGGSYEQYF,TGCGCCAGCAGCGATTACGGGACAGGGGGATCCTACGAGCAGTACTTC
TRBJ2-7,TRBV11-2,14,-,-,CASSFGGASYEQYF,TGTGCCAGCAGCTTCGGCGGCGCTTCCTACGAGCAGTACTTC
TRBJ1-5,TRBV10-1,16,-,-,CASSETDGYGNQPQHF,TGCGCCAGCAGTGAGACCGACGGGTATGGCAATCAGCCCCAGCATTTT
TRBJ2-1,TRBV5-6,15,TRBD2,-,CASSLRGTTYNEQFF,TGTGCCAGCAGCTTGCGGGGGACTACATACAATGAGCAGTTCTTC
TRBJ2-1,TRBV6-5,15,-,-,CASSYDGGSYNEQFF,TGTGCCAGCAGTTACGATGGCGGCTCCTACAATGAGCAGTTCTTC
TRBJ1-2,TRBV5-1,11,TRBD1,once,CASRQTGPYTF,TGCGCCAGCAGGCAGACAGGGCCTTACACCTTC
TRBJ2-4,TRBV5-4,13,-,-,CASSLDAKNIQYF,TGTGCCAGCAGCTTGGACGCGAAAAACATTCAGTACTTC
TRBJ2-6,TRBV4-3,22,TRBD2,once,CASSQVLGLAGRKSSGANVLTF,TGCGCCAGCAGCCAAGTCCTCGGACTAGCGGGACGGAAGAGCTCTGGGGCCAACGTCCTGACTTTC
TRBJ2-5,TRBV18,14,TRBD1,-,CASSADRVGETQYF,TGTGCCAGCTCAGCGGACAGGGTAGGAGAGACCCAGTACTTC
TRBJ2-1,TRBV5-5,17,TRBD1,-,CASSPKQWTGIMEVQFF,TGTGCCAGCAGCCCAAAACAGTGGACAGGAATCATGGAGGTGCAGTTCTTC
TRBJ1-5,TRBV27,15,-,-,CASSLWAGAGQPQHF,TGTGCCAGCAGTTTATGGGCGGGGGCGGGTCAGCCCCAGCATTTT
TRBJ2-2,TRBV19,15,-,-,CASSNRQRLGGELFF,TGTGCCAGTAGTAATCGGCAAAGGTTGGGCGGGGAGCTGTTTTTT
TRBJ2-7,TRBV12-5,15,-,-,CASGFTRDTSYEQYF,TGTGCTAGTGGTTTTACCCGGGACACGTCCTACGAGCAGTACTTC
TRBJ2-5,TRBV4-1,11,-,-,CASSLSGTQYF,TGCGCCAGCAGCCTATCCGGGACCCAGTACTTC
TRBJ2-1,TRBV5-5,15,-,-,CASSLQAGSYNEQFF,TGTGCCAGCAGCTTGCAGGCGGGTTCATACAATGAGCAGTTCTTC
TRBJ2-5,TRBV6-5,15,-,-,CASSYSPGLGETQYF,TGTGCCAGCAGTTACTCGCCCGGGCTGGGCGAGACCCAGTACTTC
TRBJ2-1,TRBV29-1,16,-,-,CSVGKGTQSSYNEQFF,TGCAGCGTTGGTAAAGGGACACAGAGCTCCTACAATGAGCAGTTCTTC
TRBJ2-7,TRBV19,11,-,-,CASKFFYEQYF,TGTGCCAGTAAGTTTTTCTACGAGCAGTACTTC
TRBJ2-7,TRBV5-8,14,TRBD1,-,CASSPGTGTYEQYF,TGTGCCAGCAGCCCGGGGACAGGGACCTACGAGCAGTACTTC
TRBJ2-7,TRBV5-1,14,-,-,CASSLAQGGYEQYF,TGCGCCAGCAGCTTGGCTCAGGGTGGCTACGAGCAGTACTTC
TRBJ2-1,TRBV27,14,-,-,CASSLLHHRAEQFF,TGTGCCAGCAGTTTATTGCACCACAGGGCTGAGCAGTTCTTC
TRBJ2-1,TRBV5-4,15,-,-,CASSFWGGRGDEQFF,TGTGCCAGCAGCTTCTGGGGCGGGCGCGGCGATGAGCAGTTCTTC
TRBJ2-2,TRBV21-1,19,-,-,CASSKGVRDRVKDTGELFF,TGTGCCAGCAGCAAAGGGGTAAGGGACAGGGTTAAAGACACCGGGGAGCTGTTTTTT
TRBJ2-7,TRBV15,15,-,-,CATSSGDGVTYEQYF,TGTGCCACCAGCAGCGGGGACGGAGTAACCTACGAGCAGTACTTC
TRBJ2-7,TRBV4-3,16,-,-,CASSQGFLSSRAEQYF,TGCGCCAGCAGCCAAGGGTTCCTCTCCTCACGGGCGGAGCAGTACTTC
TRBJ1-5,TRBV7-3,19,-,-,CASSALPRGGSYSNQPQHF,TGTGCCAGCAGCGCGTTACCCAGGGGAGGGAGCTATAGCAATCAGCCCCAGCATTTT
TRBJ2-2,TRBV11-2,17,-,-,CASSPRPGTRNTGELFF,TGTGCCAGCAGCCCCCGGCCCGGGACACGGAACACCGGGGAGCTGTTTTTT
TRBJ1-6,TRBV28,16,-,few,CASSLFSGSYNSPLHF,TGTGCCAGCAGTTTATTTTCGGGTTCCTATAATTCACCCCTCCACTTT
TRBJ1-4,TRBV6-5,15,TRBD1,-,CASSWAGGGNEKLFF,TGTGCCAGCAGTTGGGCAGGGGGAGGGAATGAAAAACTGTTTTTT
TRBJ2-3,TRBV7-6,14,-,-,CASSLVDSPDTQYF,TGTGCCAGCAGCTTAGTTGACTCCCCAGATACGCAGTATTTT
TRBJ1-6,TRBV4-1,15,TRBD1,-,CASSDLGDRNSPLHF,TGCGCCAGCAGCGACTTGGGGGACAGGAATTCACCCCTCCACTTT
TRBJ2-5,TRBV7-7,14,TRBD2,once,CASSYGGSLETQYF,TGTGCTAGCAGCTACGGCGGGAGTTTGGAGACCCAGTACTTC
TRBJ2-1,TRBV13,14,TRBD1,-,CASSLGDRANEQFF,TGTGCCAGCAGCTTAGGGGACAGGGCGAATGAGCAGTTCTTC
TRBJ2-7,TRBV5-4,13,-,-,CASSLGQSYEQYF,TGTGCCAGCAGCTTGGGACAGTCTTACGAGCAGTACTTC
TRBJ2-1,TRBV7-8,14,-,-,CASSHDALEIEQFF,TGTGCCAGCAGCCATGACGCCCTAGAGATAGAGCAGTTCTTC
TRBJ1-2,TRBV5-4,15,-,-,CASSLGVLSTPGYTF,TGTGCCAGCAGCTTGGGAGTGTTGTCGACGCCTGGCTACACCTTC
TRBJ2-7,TRBV6-1,15,TRBD1,once,CARHHWGTGIGEQYF,TGTGCCAGACACCATTGGGGGACAGGAATAGGAGAGCAGTACTTC